The rows below give T cell receptor beta chains drawn from one sample of a study of OX40 agonist ivuxolimab in advanced cancers. Sequencing was performed with immunoSEQ multiplex PCR; in TCRdb, only in-frame clones are kept and a portion is missing. This table has approximately 79,000 clones, about 93% appearing once. The sequencing here drew on CD4+ or CD8+ T cells sorted from blood, taken in a trial of the OX40 agonist ivuxolimab. The receptors derive from an adult with an advanced solid tumor such as melanoma, head and neck, liver or kidney cancer. The CDR3 runs from the conserved cysteine through the conserved F or W. The D gene is left open where the match is weak. Size is omitted from some rows. Given values are once, few, many or a class for expanded clones.

clone size: few
J gene: TRBJ2-7
V gene: TRBV7-6
D gene: TRBD1
CDR3 DNA: TGTGCCAGCAGCCCGGGACAGGGGGACGAGCAGTACTTC
CDR3 protein: CASSPGQGDEQYF

clone size: NA
J gene: TRBJ1-1
V gene: TRBV7-9
D gene: NA
CDR3 DNA: TGTGCCAGCAGCTTGGGCCCGACAGATTTGAACACTGAAGCTTTCTTT
CDR3 protein: CASSLGPTDLNTEAFF

clone size: NA
J gene: TRBJ1-1
V gene: TRBV25-1
D gene: NA
CDR3 DNA: TGTGCCAGAGTGGGGTGGGGGGAAGAAGCTTTCTTT
CDR3 protein: CARVGWGEEAFF

clone size: NA
J gene: TRBJ1-4
V gene: TRBV27
D gene: NA
CDR3 DNA: TGTGCCAGCAGTAACCCTTGGGCCCCGGGAGACAGAGGGGACTTTAATGAAAAACTGTTTTTT
CDR3 protein: CASSNPWAPGDRGDFNEKLFF

clone size: NA
J gene: TRBJ1-4
V gene: TRBV7-9
D gene: TRBD1
CDR3 DNA: TGTGCCAGCAGCCCCCCTATGGGACAGGGGAAGGAAAAACTGTTTTTT
CDR3 protein: CASSPPMGQGKEKLFF

clone size: NA
J gene: TRBJ2-7
V gene: TRBV11-2
D gene: NA
CDR3 DNA: TGTGCCAGCAGCTTAATCCCTGGCGAGCAGTACTTC
CDR3 protein: CASSLIPGEQYF

clone size: NA
J gene: TRBJ2-7
V gene: TRBV7-2
D gene: NA
CDR3 DNA: TGTGCCAGCACCCCCATCGGGGATACCTACGAGCAGTACTTC
CDR3 protein: CASTPIGDTYEQYF

clone size: once
J gene: TRBJ1-1
V gene: TRBV7-2
D gene: TRBD1
CDR3 DNA: TGTGCCAGCAGCTGGTGGACAGGAAACACTGAAGCTTTCTTT
CDR3 protein: CASSWWTGNTEAFF

clone size: NA
J gene: TRBJ2-5
V gene: TRBV5-4
D gene: NA
CDR3 DNA: TGTGCCAGCAGCCGACGGGACTTCCGAGCGGAGACCCAGTACTTC
CDR3 protein: CASSRRDFRAETQYF

clone size: NA
J gene: TRBJ1-5
V gene: TRBV7-2
D gene: TRBD1
CDR3 DNA: TGTGCCAGCAGCCTACGACAGGGGGAATATAGCAATCAGCCCCAGCATTTT
CDR3 protein: CASSLRQGEYSNQPQHF

clone size: NA
J gene: TRBJ2-3
V gene: TRBV5-1
D gene: TRBD1
CDR3 DNA: TGCGCCAGCAGCGGCGGACAGGGGGCGGTGGATACGCAGTATTTT
CDR3 protein: CASSGGQGAVDTQYF

clone size: NA
J gene: TRBJ2-3
V gene: TRBV11-2
D gene: TRBD2
CDR3 DNA: TGTGCCAGCAGCTCGCGACTAGCGGGGATCACAGATACGCAGTATTTT
CDR3 protein: CASSSRLAGITDTQYF

clone size: NA
J gene: TRBJ2-7
V gene: TRBV7-2
D gene: NA
CDR3 DNA: TGTGCCAGCAGGTTCCGGGGCAGCTCCTACGAGCAGTACTTC
CDR3 protein: CASRFRGSSYEQYF

clone size: NA
J gene: TRBJ2-1
V gene: TRBV11-3
D gene: TRBD2
CDR3 DNA: TGTGCCAGCAGCTTAGCTAGCGGGGGGGCCTTCGATGAGCAGTTCTTC
CDR3 protein: CASSLASGGAFDEQFF

clone size: NA
J gene: TRBJ1-2
V gene: TRBV5-1
D gene: TRBD1
CDR3 DNA: TGCGCCAGCAGTCACGACAGGGAATTAGGCTATGGCTACACCTTC
CDR3 protein: CASSHDRELGYGYTF

clone size: NA
J gene: TRBJ2-1
V gene: TRBV7-2
D gene: NA
CDR3 DNA: TGTGCCAGCACCCCCCCGGGGGCCCCACCCGATGAGCAGTTCTTC
CDR3 protein: CASTPPGAPPDEQFF

clone size: NA
J gene: TRBJ2-7
V gene: TRBV7-2
D gene: NA
CDR3 DNA: TGTGCCAGCAGCATCGCAGTGGCTTCCCTTTACGAGCAGTACTTC
CDR3 protein: CASSIAVASLYEQYF

clone size: NA
J gene: TRBJ2-5
V gene: TRBV6-1
D gene: NA
CDR3 DNA: TGTGCCAGCAGTGGGGGCAGAAGACTGGGTTGGGAGACCCAGTACTTC
CDR3 protein: CASSGGRRLGWETQYF

clone size: NA
J gene: TRBJ2-7
V gene: TRBV5-6
D gene: NA
CDR3 DNA: TGTGCCAGCAGCTTGGGAGACTACGAGCAGTACTTC
CDR3 protein: CASSLGDYEQYF

clone size: NA
J gene: TRBJ2-1
V gene: TRBV6-4
D gene: TRBD2
CDR3 DNA: TGTGCCAGCAGTGACCTAGCGGGGGGGCGGGATGAGCAGTTCTTC
CDR3 protein: CASSDLAGGRDEQFF

clone size: NA
J gene: TRBJ2-1
V gene: TRBV5-6
D gene: NA
CDR3 DNA: TGTGCCAGCAGCTGGGCAGGGTACGGTGAGCAGTTCTTC
CDR3 protein: CASSWAGYGEQFF

clone size: NA
J gene: TRBJ2-4
V gene: TRBV6-1
D gene: NA
CDR3 DNA: TGTGCCAGCAGTGACGTTCGTATTCAGTACTTC
CDR3 protein: CASSDVRIQYF

clone size: NA
J gene: TRBJ1-1
V gene: TRBV4-1
D gene: NA
CDR3 DNA: TGCGCCAGCAGCCAATTTGTCACCACTGGGACTGAAGCTTTCTTC
CDR3 protein: CASSQFVTTGTEAFF

clone size: NA
J gene: TRBJ1-4
V gene: TRBV28
D gene: NA
CDR3 DNA: TGTGCCAGCAGTACTCTGTATAAGGATGAAAAACTGTTTTTT
CDR3 protein: CASSTLYKDEKLFF

clone size: NA
J gene: TRBJ1-6
V gene: TRBV27
D gene: NA
CDR3 DNA: TGTGCCAGCAGTGGACCCCCGGGCCGTAATTCACCCCTCCACTTT
CDR3 protein: CASSGPPGRNSPLHF

clone size: NA
J gene: TRBJ2-1
V gene: TRBV2
D gene: NA
CDR3 DNA: TGTGCCAGCAGCAGGGTGGAGCAGTTCTTC
CDR3 protein: CASSRVEQFF

clone size: NA
J gene: TRBJ2-7
V gene: TRBV27
D gene: TRBD1
CDR3 DNA: TGTGCCAGCAGTCACATCCGGGGAGACAGGGCCTACGAGCAGTACTTC
CDR3 protein: CASSHIRGDRAYEQYF

clone size: NA
J gene: TRBJ1-2
V gene: TRBV29-1
D gene: NA
CDR3 DNA: TGCAGCGTTGAAGGCGGGGGCTATGGCTACACCTTC
CDR3 protein: CSVEGGGYGYTF

clone size: NA
J gene: TRBJ2-1
V gene: TRBV4-2
D gene: TRBD1
CDR3 DNA: TGTGCCAGCAGCCCACTGAAGGACAGGGTCCTTTTTGATGAGCAGTTCTTC
CDR3 protein: CASSPLKDRVLFDEQFF

clone size: NA
J gene: TRBJ1-5
V gene: TRBV21-1
D gene: NA
CDR3 DNA: TGTGCCAGCAGCAAAGCGGGGTCGACAGGGGCGAATCAGCCCCAGCATTTT
CDR3 protein: CASSKAGSTGANQPQHF

clone size: NA
J gene: TRBJ2-3
V gene: TRBV7-6
D gene: TRBD2
CDR3 DNA: TGTGCCAGCAGGGGGCCTAGCGGGGGCCCCACAGATACGCAGTATTTT
CDR3 protein: CASRGPSGGPTDTQYF

clone size: NA
J gene: TRBJ1-1
V gene: TRBV14
D gene: NA
CDR3 DNA: TGTGCCAGCAGCCAAGTTTTTATCGACACTTTGAACACTGAAGCTTTCTTT
CDR3 protein: CASSQVFIDTLNTEAFF

clone size: NA
J gene: TRBJ2-3
V gene: TRBV6-1
D gene: NA
CDR3 DNA: TGTGCCAGCGGGGAAGGGCTTACGCAGTATTTT
CDR3 protein: CASGEGLTQYF

clone size: NA
J gene: TRBJ2-1
V gene: TRBV6-5
D gene: TRBD1
CDR3 DNA: TGTGCCAGCAGTTACTCAACGGGACAGCCCTACAATGAGCAGTTCTTC
CDR3 protein: CASSYSTGQPYNEQFF

clone size: NA
J gene: TRBJ2-3
V gene: TRBV7-9
D gene: NA
CDR3 DNA: TGTGCCAGCAACCGAGGGGCCGCTAGCACAGATACGCAGTATTTT
CDR3 protein: CASNRGAASTDTQYF

clone size: NA
J gene: TRBJ1-3
V gene: TRBV11-2
D gene: NA
CDR3 DNA: TGTGCCAGCAGCCACTCTCGCTCTGGAAACACCATATATTTT
CDR3 protein: CASSHSRSGNTIYF

clone size: NA
J gene: TRBJ1-5
V gene: TRBV5-6
D gene: TRBD1
CDR3 DNA: TGTGCCAGCAGCTTGTTGCAGGGGGCATCGGGCAATCAGCCCCAGCATTTT
CDR3 protein: CASSLLQGASGNQPQHF

clone size: NA
J gene: TRBJ1-5
V gene: TRBV19
D gene: NA
CDR3 DNA: TGTGCCACCACAGGAACCTATAGCAATCAGCCCCAGCATTTT
CDR3 protein: CATTGTYSNQPQHF